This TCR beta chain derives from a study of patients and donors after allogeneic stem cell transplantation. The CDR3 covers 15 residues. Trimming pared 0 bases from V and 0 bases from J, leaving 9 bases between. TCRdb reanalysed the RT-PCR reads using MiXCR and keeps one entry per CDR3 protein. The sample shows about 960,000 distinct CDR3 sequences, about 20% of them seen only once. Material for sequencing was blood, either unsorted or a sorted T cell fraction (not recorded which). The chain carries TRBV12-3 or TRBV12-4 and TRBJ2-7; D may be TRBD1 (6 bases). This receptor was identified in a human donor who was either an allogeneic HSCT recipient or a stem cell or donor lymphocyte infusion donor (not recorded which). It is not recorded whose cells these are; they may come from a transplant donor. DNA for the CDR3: TGTGCCAGCAGTTTAGCCCGGGACAACTCCTACGAGCAGTACTTC. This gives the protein CASSLARDNSYEQYF.